This TCR beta chain was identified during a study of human T cells and chemical hapten exposure. At the level of the study: Per-sample TCR yields varied mainly from small pooled library volume differences.

This clonotype appeared a few times. Its antigen is unidentified. CDR3 length equals 17 residues. V dropped 2 bases and J dropped 0 bases, with 11 bases sitting between them. Per germline, CDR1 SGHAT and CDR2 FQNNGV. Unfractionated whole blood yielded the extracted total RNA. Broader study findings: The study found that DPC sensitization did not change TCRs above 1 in 1000 frequency.

Individual cDNA molecules in this library carried unique molecular identifiers. In the original analysis: Ranging from about 20,000 to 700,000, TCR counts per sample had a median value of 95,638. TCRdb independently ran MiXCR on the 5' RACE reads; one entry per CDR3 protein. The V and J calls were determined by TCRdb, not by the authors. The sample yields 110,000 or so distinct CDR3 sequences, around 20% seen once. The receptor comes from a human donor in good health. V gene TRBV11-2 combines with J gene TRBJ2-6; weak D call: TRBD1 (5 bases). The CDR3 nucleotides read TGTGCCAGCAGCTTATCAGGGCCTTCCTCTGGGGCCAACGTCCTGACTTTC. Protein: CASSLSGPSSGANVLTF.